This T cell receptor beta chain was found in a study of monozygotic twins with inflammatory bowel disease. The CDR3 runs to 16 residues. No DNA is given; TCRdb re-called the 5' RACE reads and lists each CDR3 protein once. Recorded for this sample: approximately 160,000 distinct CDR3 sequences. This sequence originates from a human donor with ulcerative colitis or Crohn's disease, or a healthy co-twin of an affected twin (not recorded which). V gene TRBV12-3 or TRBV12-4 combines with J gene TRBJ1-6; TCRdb picks TRBD1, but there is no DNA to check that call. Material: blood. CDR3 sequence: CASSSGGAGRNSPLHF.